This entry concerns a single T cell receptor beta chain. This clonotype appeared a few times. There is no known antigen for this receptor. No much larger clone exists at a distance of one base, and base qualities are not known. This sample was included in a study of blood T cells in healthy people across ages (dated by TCRdb to 2013 to 2016). Notes on the research overall: In model experiments, template switching captured roughly one uniquely barcoded TCR beta cDNA molecule for every two T cells. The donors were split into four age groups: young (average roughly 15 years), middle-aged (more than 35), aged (approximately 60) and long-lived (approximately 80). The study analyzed two additional independent replicas of 1 million unique cDNA reads from the same blood draw for two donors, one aged 18 to 30 and one aged 80 or older. Using deep sequencing normalized with unique cDNA molecular identifiers, the study measured how TCR beta repertoire diversity changes with age.

The roughly 39 donors, aged about 6 to 90 years, were systemically healthy Caucasian individuals from Russia. Each donor gave about 11 milliliters of peripheral blood, drawn into EDTA-treated Vacutainer tubes. PBMCs were isolated by Ficoll-Paque density-gradient centrifugation, with at least 7 million obtained per sample. Total RNA was extracted from PBMCs with Trizol reagent, with at least 5 micrograms obtained per sample. The percentages of naive CD45RAhigh/CD27high T cells were determined by flow cytometry on a PBMC aliquot from every donor. The library was produced with 5' RACE. The run used an Illumina HiSeq 2500. The second PCR ran for roughly 6 to 11 cycles and used a J-beta primer mix along with a sample-barcoded 5' primer. Each TCR beta cDNA molecule received a unique molecular identifier from a template-switch 5' adaptor carrying 12 random nucleotides. Each sample yielded at least 3 million CDR3-containing paired-end reads. The Mint cDNA synthesis kit, primed by a TRBC-specific oligonucleotide, was used to synthesize first-strand cDNA from all RNA. After uracil-DNA glycosylase treatment, a first 18-cycle PCR used universal primers M1SS and BC2_uni_R on all cDNA. Turning to the authors' computational methods: Normalization of each sample was performed by random selection of 1 million high-quality reads, each carrying a distinct molecular identifier. Instead of being binned into consensus sequences, reads that shared molecular identifiers were thrown out. MiTCR, set to a Q25 quality threshold and the strictest error-elimination algorithm, was used for CDR3 identification, clonotype clustering and error correction. A nonparametric unseen species model using Euler transformation provided a lower-bound estimate of total TCR beta diversity. TCRdb trimmed public reads at Q25 via fastp, called clones via MiXCR and kept in-frame beta chains. Under each unique CDR3 protein, matching rows form one entry showing the most common genes and DNA. Here the V and J calls rest on TCRdb's processing, not on the authors' analysis. This sample has around 520,000 distinct CDR3 sequences in its table, and about 28% of those were observed once. Of the sample, about 3.9% falls within the top ten clones.

The CDR3 contains 16 residues, cysteine and phenylalanine counted. The entry retains the CDR3 DNA only, 48 bases that are in frame from base 1. The germline V gene (reference sequence) yields SEHNR for CDR1 and FQNEAQ for CDR2. Germline trimming: 5 bases from V, 3 bases from J; junction bases outside gene matches: 7. Study-wide conclusions, independent of this receptor: Bulk unsorted PBMC profiling prevented conclusive comparison of naive and antigen-experienced compartments. The CMV infection status of donors was not known, potentially confounding age-related changes in expanded clonotypes. Compared with the aged group, the long-lived group had more naive CD4+ T cells, fewer expanded clones and increased TCR diversity, a pattern suggesting age selection. Total diversity estimates from one million sequenced T cells were considered lower bounds and underestimates. As age increased, observed TCR beta diversity per million T cells dropped in a roughly linear way, and a significant reduction was already evident by age 40. The percentage of naive T cells measured by flow cytometry correlated strongly with observed TCR beta diversity.

This same sample was also part of a study on T cells of mothers and their children. From that second study: Nine systemically healthy Caucasian individuals, comprising three mothers and their six children, were included as donors. cDNA synthesis consumed the entire amount of extracted RNA, loaded at approximately 1.5 ug RNA in each 15 ul reaction. In the second PCR, the M1S primer added sample barcodes and 2-4 random nucleotides. Over 8.5 million TCR beta CDR3 reads came from each mother, compared with some 3 million reads from each child. TCR recombination output is similarly shaped by thymic selection in related and unrelated pairs, with a minor effect exerted by inherited differences. Normalized repertoire overlap was always found to be slightly, but never significantly, higher in related mother-child pairs than in unrelated mother-child pairs. Persistent microchimeric T cell clones were not detected, at a sensitivity of approximately 100 clones per million clonotypes. In the study, deep NGS was used to compare the TCR beta repertoires of mothers and children, and features distinguishing related mother-child pairs from unrelated individuals were sought. On average, the children were roughly 11 +/- 4 years old, while the mothers were 40 +/- 4 years old. Libraries were sequenced on Illumina HiSeq 2000 with 100+100 nt paired-end reads after adapter ligation with NEBNext reagents. Mother and child libraries were prepared a month apart and sequenced in separate runs to prevent cross-contamination. Each donor had between about 500,000 and 2,100,000 distinct TCR beta clonotypes identified. Naive TCR beta clonotypes were estimated from low-frequency clonotypes matched to each donor's FACS-determined naive share, without sorting.

The receptor chain draws on TRBV7-9 and TRBJ2-7; 13 bases in the junction line up with TRBD2. The receptor's source is a boy aged 2 to 9 in good health. The sequenced sample was blood. The CDR3 protein is CASSARLAGGRYEQYF. Read as DNA, the sequence is TGTGCCAGCAGCGCACGACTAGCGGGAGGACGCTACGAGCAGTACTTC.